A selection of T cell receptor beta chains follows, all from one sample in a study of patients and donors after allogeneic stem cell transplantation. TCRdb re-called the RT-PCR reads with MiXCR, one entry per CDR3 protein. This sample has about 87,000 distinct CDR3 sequences, with roughly 5.1% found just once. Sequencing was carried out using blood, either unsorted or a sorted T cell fraction (not recorded which). The receptors were sampled from a human donor who was either an allogeneic HSCT recipient or a stem cell or donor lymphocyte infusion donor (not recorded which). It is not recorded whose cells these are; they may come from a transplant donor. Each CDR3 is given with its conserved first and last residue. The order of the fields is CDR3 protein, CDR3 DNA, clone size, D gene, V gene, J gene. The D gene is left open where the match is weak. Expanded clones get a size class; other rows say once, few or many, or leave the size out.

CASSLSGEETQYF,TGCGCCAGCAGCTTGTCTGGGGAAGAGACCCAGTACTTC,many,NA,TRBV5-1,TRBJ2-5
CASSANRAGGELFF,TGTGCCAGCAGCGCGAACAGGGCCGGCGGGGAGCTGTTTTTT,NA,NA,TRBV9,TRBJ2-2
CASSLARSLVQPQHF,TGTGCCAGCAGCTTAGCGAGATCTTTGGTACAGCCCCAGCATTTT,NA,NA,TRBV7-8,TRBJ1-5
CASSLFRTVNYGYTF,TGTGCCAGCAGCCTTTTCCGGACGGTGAACTATGGCTACACCTTC,many,NA,TRBV14,TRBJ1-2
CASSQVSAYEQYF,TGTGCCAGCAGCCAAGTTTCCGCCTACGAGCAGTACTTC,many,NA,TRBV14,TRBJ2-7
CASSGSDFYGYTF,TGTGCCAGCAGTGGGTCGGATTTCTATGGCTACACCTTC,many,NA,TRBV2,TRBJ1-2
CASSFVGQPQHF,TGTGCCAGCAGTTTTGTTGGGCAGCCCCAGCATTTT,few,NA,TRBV12-3/TRBV12-4,TRBJ1-5
CACAQGDYAEAFF,TGTGCCTGCGCACAGGGGGATTATGCTGAAGCTTTCTTT,many,TRBD1,TRBV6-6,TRBJ1-1
CASSTRTAGNTIYF,TGTGCCAGCAGCACCAGGACAGCTGGAAACACCATATATTTT,many,NA,TRBV5-6,TRBJ1-3
CASSLDRTLSYEQYF,TGTGCCAGCAGTTTAGACAGGACCCTTTCCTACGAGCAGTACTTC,many,NA,TRBV12-3/TRBV12-4,TRBJ2-7
CATSSDRGYGYGYTF,TGTGCCACCAGCAGTGACAGGGGGTATGGCTATGGCTACACCTTC,few,TRBD1,TRBV15,TRBJ1-2
CASSSGQQHTEAFF,TGCGCCAGCAGCTCTGGACAGCAGCACACTGAAGCTTTCTTT,many,NA,TRBV5-1,TRBJ1-1
CSAMADIGSTNEKLFF,TGCAGTGCTATGGCGGATATCGGGTCAACTAATGAAAAACTGTTTTTT,many,NA,TRBV20-1,TRBJ1-4
CATSTWTVNSNQPQHF,TGTGCCACCAGCACCTGGACAGTGAATAGCAATCAGCCCCAGCATTTT,many,NA,TRBV15,TRBJ1-5
CASSPLSTDTQYF,TGTGCCAGCAGCCCCCTCTCCACAGATACGCAGTATTTT,many,NA,TRBV7-3,TRBJ2-3
CASSPASSYNEQFF,TGTGCCAGCAGCCCAGCGAGCTCCTACAATGAGCAGTTCTTC,NA,NA,TRBV5-4,TRBJ2-1
CASRNRRADRDTQYF,TGTGCCAGCAGGAACAGGCGGGCGGACCGGGATACGCAGTATTTT,many,NA,TRBV2,TRBJ2-3
CSVWGTDDNNEQFF,TGCAGCGTATGGGGGACAGATGACAACAATGAGCAGTTCTTC,many,TRBD1,TRBV29-1,TRBJ2-1
CSAHAAGKNNEQFF,TGCAGTGCCCACGCAGCGGGAAAAAACAATGAGCAGTTCTTC,NA,TRBD2,TRBV20-1,TRBJ2-1
CASSLGGGTRTSYTF,TGTGCCAGCAGCTTAGGAGGAGGGACACGTACAAGCTACACCTTC,many,NA,TRBV7-9,TRBJ1-2
CASSSLAVGTGTENTEAFF,TGCGCCAGCAGCTCCCTAGCGGTAGGGACAGGGACTGAGAACACTGAAGCTTTCTTT,many,TRBD1,TRBV5-1,TRBJ1-1
CSASLRDIYEQYF,TGCAGTGCTAGTCTCCGGGACATCTACGAGCAGTACTTC,many,NA,TRBV20-1,TRBJ2-7
CASSPTSGRVAYNEQFF,TGTGCCAGCAGCCCAACTAGCGGGAGGGTCGCCTACAATGAGCAGTTCTTC,many,TRBD2,TRBV7-9,TRBJ2-1
CAWTGISRDTQYF,TGTGCCTGGACGGGAATTTCACGAGATACGCAGTATTTT,many,NA,TRBV30,TRBJ2-3
CSALLRPDTEAFF,TGCAGTGCTCTTCTCCGGCCAGACACTGAAGCTTTCTTT,many,NA,TRBV20-1,TRBJ1-1
CASTSSRIEQFF,TGTGCCAGCACCTCCTCTAGGATTGAGCAGTTCTTC,many,NA,TRBV2,TRBJ2-1
CASSLTSGMVDTQYF,TGTGCCAGCAGCCTGACTAGCGGAATGGTAGATACGCAGTATTTT,many,TRBD2,TRBV12-3/TRBV12-4,TRBJ2-3
CASSLVGFNQPQHF,TGTGCCAGCAGTTTAGTGGGGTTCAATCAGCCCCAGCATTTT,NA,NA,TRBV27,TRBJ1-5
CASSYSGGAWTGELFF,TGTGCCAGCAGTTACTCCGGGGGTGCGTGGACCGGGGAGCTGTTTTTT,NA,NA,TRBV6-2/TRBV6-3,TRBJ2-2
CASSPAGQYYEQYF,TGTGCCAGCAGCCCTGCAGGACAGTACTACGAGCAGTACTTC,many,NA,TRBV3-1,TRBJ2-7
CASSLGGGGKLFF,TGTGCCAGCAGCTTAGGGGGCGGGGGGAAACTGTTTTTT,NA,NA,TRBV7-8,TRBJ1-4
CASSWTGREGEQFF,TGTGCCAGCAGCTGGACAGGGAGAGAAGGTGAGCAGTTCTTC,many,TRBD1,TRBV7-8,TRBJ2-1
CASSWLGEQFF,TGTGCCAGCAGTTGGCTGGGTGAGCAGTTCTTC,many,NA,TRBV2,TRBJ2-1
CASCRGPPSTDTQYF,TGTGCCAGTTGCCGTGGCCCCCCCAGCACAGATACGCAGTATTTT,few,NA,TRBV6-1,TRBJ2-3
CASRRQGAFVYEKLFF,TGTGCCAGCAGGCGACAGGGGGCCTTCGTATATGAAAAACTGTTTTTT,many,TRBD1,TRBV6-1,TRBJ1-4